The 27 T cell receptor beta chains presented below share a single source sample, sequenced in a study of blood T cell repertoires in COVID-19. The protocol was immunoSEQ multiplex PCR, while the TCRdb copy is restricted to in-frame clones and leaves out a portion. Of 100,000 to 150,000 clones in the sample, around 76% were seen once. The specimen was peripheral blood. Source of these receptors: a man older than 75 with COVID-19, enrolled during active disease.

The chain recombines TRBV6-2 or TRBV6-3 with TRBJ2-7; TRBD1 aligns across 7 bases. The V gene's germline CDR1 is MNHEY and CDR2 SVGEGT. Trimming took 0 bases from V and 11 from J; bases not matched to a gene: 4. There are 12 residues in the CDR3. CDR3 in DNA: TGTGCCAGCAGTTACTCCGACAGGGCGGAGTACTTC. This encodes CASSYSDRAEYF.

The V gene is TRBV14, the J gene TRBJ1-6; D gene ambiguous. Germline loops: CDR1 SGHDN, CDR2 FVKESK. V lost 5 bases to trimming and J lost 7 bases, with 15 bases between them. This CDR3 has 15 amino acids. The CDR3 sequence is CASSAGAADNSPLHF. For the CDR3, the DNA is TGTGCCAGCAGCGCAGGAGCGGCCGACAATTCACCCCTCCACTTT.

The CDR3 loop reads CASKVRQGAETQYF. The CDR3 bases are TGTGCCAGCAAGGTCAGACAGGGGGCAGAGACCCAGTACTTC. V gene TRBV2 combines with J gene TRBJ2-5, with 10 bases that match TRBD1. The CDR3 has 14 amino acids. Trimming at V came to 7 bases and at J to 4 bases, leaving 6 bases not matched to a gene. In germline, CDR1 is SNHLY, CDR2 FYNNEI.

The sample holds one count of this clone. The chain has TRBV19 and TRBJ1-4; 7 nucleotides agree with TRBD1. This CDR3 spans 15 amino acids. Germline CDR1 and CDR2: LNHDA and SQIVND (reference sequence). V gave up 4 bases and J gave up 6 bases; unmatched junction bases: 8. The CDR3 DNA reads TGTGCCAGTAGTACCGGACAGGTTCCTTATGAAAAACTGTTTTTT. Protein sequence: CASSTGQVPYEKLFF.

In this sample, this clone turned up a few times. The chain links TRBV2 to TRBJ1-3; 9 bases fit TRBD1. The CDR3 covers 14 residues. The V gene end was trimmed by 5 bases and the J gene end by 2 bases; junction bases not matched to a gene: 1. The germline V gene encodes CDR1 SNHLY and CDR2 FYNNEI. CDR3 sequence reads: CASSWTGAGNTIYF. The CDR3 DNA reads TGTGCCAGCAGTTGGACAGGGGCTGGAAACACCATATATTTT. The full variable domain, completed using reference TRBV2 and TRBJ1-3, is EPEVTQTPSHQVTQMGQEVILRCVPISNHLYFYWYRQILGQKVEFLVSFYNNEISEKSEIFDDQFSVERPDGSNFTLKIRSTKLEDSAMYFCASSWTGAGNTIYFGEGSWLTVV.

The chain combines TRBV7-9 with TRBJ2-3; the D gene is possibly TRBD2 (6 bases). V was cut by 2 bases and J by 1 base, with 10 bases left in between. In germline, CDR1 is SEHNR, CDR2 FQNEAQ (reference sequence). This CDR3 spans 15 amino acids. CDR3 DNA sequence: TGTGCCAGCAGCTTAAGGGGAGGAGGCACAGATACGCAGTATTTT. Its translation: CASSLRGGGTDTQYF.

This clone was seen a single time. The CDR3 sequence: CASSVEGQGDTDTQYF. The CDR3 DNA is TGTGCCAGCAGCGTAGAGGGACAGGGGGACACAGATACGCAGTATTTT. The gene calls are TRBV9 and TRBJ2-3; 11 bases are a match to TRBD1. Germline values: CDR1 SGDLS, CDR2 YYNGEE. The CDR3 length is 16 residues. Trimming cost V 0 bases and J 2 bases; bases outside gene matches: 2.

The chain is built from TRBV24-1 and TRBJ2-5; 13 positions match TRBD2. Germline CDR1 reads KGHDR; CDR2 reads SFDVKD. Trimming at V came to 3 bases and at J to 1 base, leaving 4 bases not matched to a gene. The CDR3 loop spans 17 amino acids. CDR3 coding DNA: TGTGCCACCAGTGATGAGACTAGCGGGAGGATCCAAGAGACCCAGTACTTC. This sequence encodes CATSDETSGRIQETQYF.

The chain links TRBV3-1 (or the pseudogene TRBV3-2) to TRBJ2-5, with D perhaps matching TRBD2 (6 bases). CDR3 length equals 16 residues. With 4 bases removed from V and 2 bases from J, the gap between germline ends came to 17 bases. In germline, CDR1 is LGHDT, CDR2 YNNKEL (reference sequence). The CDR3 loop reads CASSLWGELPQETQYF. DNA for the CDR3: TGTGCCAGCAGCCTGTGGGGGGAGCTACCTCAAGAGACCCAGTACTTC.

This chain joins TRBV13 and TRBJ2-1, with 9 bases aligning to TRBD1. This CDR3 spans 16 amino acids. Germline CDR1 and CDR2: PRHDT and FYEKMQ (reference sequence). The ends lost 7 bases at V and 4 bases at J; junction bases unmatched: 11. CDR3 bases: TGTGCCAGCACCTCCCTTCCCGGGACAGGGTACAATGAGCAGTTCTTC. Translated: CASTSLPGTGYNEQFF. Full variable domain (outside the CDR3, taken from reference TRBV13 and TRBJ2-1): AAGVIQSPRHLIKEKRETATLKCYPIPRHDTVYWYQQGPGQDPQFLISFYEKMQSDKGSIPDRFSAQQFSDYHSELNMSSLELGDSALYFCASTSLPGTGYNEQFFGPGTRLTVL.

This chain joins TRBV4-2 and TRBJ1-2, with D possibly being TRBD1 (6 bases). CDR1 and CDR2 (germline): LGHNA, YNFKEQ. The CDR3 is 15 amino acids. V gave up 4 bases and J gave up 8 bases, with 20 bases separating them. This chain's CDR3 is CASSPRDTSQGGYTF. The CDR3 DNA sequence: TGTGCCAGCAGCCCCCGGGACACCTCCCAGGGGGGCTACACCTTC.

The sample holds one count of this clone. This chain connects TRBV5-1 to TRBJ1-3; 10 bases are a match to TRBD1. J lost 2 bases, V lost 4 bases, and 9 bases had no gene match. Germline V gives CDR1 SGHRS, CDR2 YFSETQ. The CDR3 has 17 amino acids. The CDR3 DNA follows: TGCGCCAGCAGCCCTGGTGGGACAGGGGTTACTGGAAACACCATATATTTT. Encoded protein: CASSPGGTGVTGNTIYF.

In DNA form, the CDR3 reads TGTGCCAGCAGTTGGGACTCTCGAGAGACCCAGTACTTC. Its protein is CASSWDSRETQYF. The chain employs TRBV27 and TRBJ2-5, with D possibly TRBD2 on 6 matching bases. Trimming took 4 bases from V and 4 from J, leaving 10 bases between them. Germline CDR1 and CDR2: MNHEY and SMNVEV (reference sequence). This CDR3 has 13 residues.

The chain recombines TRBV28 with TRBJ2-5; 8 bases are shared with TRBD1. In germline, CDR1 is MDHEN, CDR2 SYDVKM. CDR3 length equals 13 residues. V lost 6 bases and J lost 5; bases outside the gene matches: 5. The CDR3 spells CASRRGQGETQYF. The CDR3 DNA reads as TGTGCCAGCAGGAGAGGACAGGGCGAGACCCAGTACTTC.

This chain uses TRBV28 with TRBJ2-1; TRBD2 matches at 12 bases. V was pared by 6 bases and J by 7 bases, with 7 bases of the junction left unmatched. Germline CDR1 and CDR2: MDHEN and SYDVKM. The CDR3 loop spans 15 amino acids. CDR3 nucleotides: TGTGCCAGCAGCACTAGCGGGAGGACTCGGAATGAGCAGTTCTTC. Translated, it gives CASSTSGRTRNEQFF.

The chain recombines TRBV12-3 or TRBV12-4 with TRBJ2-3; the match to TRBD2 covers 8 bases. The trim removed 10 bases at V and 4 bases at J, leaving 7 bases unmatched. The CDR3 has 13 amino acids. The CDR3 DNA sequence: TGTGCCATCGCGAGCGGGAGCGCAGATACGCAGTATTTT. Its translation is CAIASGSADTQYF.

The chain uses TRBV2 and TRBJ2-7, with D perhaps matching TRBD2 (5 bases). CDR3 length equals 13 residues. CDR1 is SNHLY, CDR2 FYNNEI, per germline. V was shortened by 4 bases and J by 3 bases, with 10 bases between the two germline ends. The CDR3 bases are TGTGCCAGCAGTGTGCGGGTTATCTACGAGCAGTACTTC. This translates into CASSVRVIYEQYF.

The chain couples TRBV5-8 to TRBJ2-1, with 7 bases identical to TRBD1. This CDR3 comprises 15 residues. CDR1 is SGHTS, CDR2 YDEGEE, per germline. The J segment lost 4 bases and the V segment lost 6 bases, leaving 10 bases of the junction unmatched. DNA for the CDR3: TGTGCCAGCACCCACCGGGACAGACAATACAATGAGCAGTTCTTC. It codes for CASTHRDRQYNEQFF.

The rearrangement joins TRBV7-2 to TRBJ1-1; 10 nucleotides agree with TRBD1. CDR1 SGHTA and CDR2 FQGNSA come from the germline V gene. There are 14 residues in the CDR3. V was pared by 1 base and J by 8 bases, with 4 bases of the junction left unmatched. The CDR3 protein is CASSLGDRGVEAFF. As DNA, the CDR3 is TGTGCCAGCAGCTTAGGGGACAGGGGAGTAGAAGCTTTCTTT.

The V gene is TRBV21-1, the J gene TRBJ2-2; no check of the table's D call, TRBD2, against the DNA was made. TRBV21-1 is classified as a pseudogene. The CDR3 consists of 16 residues. Here the CDR3 reads CASTPSPEGGTGELFF. The CDR3 nucleotides read TGTGCCAGCACCCCCTCACCCGAGGGAGGTACCGGGGAGCTGTTTTTT.

This chain links TRBV4-2 with TRBJ1-2, with TRBD1 as a possible D gene (6 bases). The CDR3 length is 16 residues. The ends were cut back, 3 bases at V and 1 base at J, with 15 bases in the middle. Per the germline V gene, CDR1 is LGHNA and CDR2 is YNFKEQ. As DNA, the CDR3 is TGTGCCAGCAGCCAGGGACATAGGGAGGGTAACTATGGCTACACCTTC. Translated, it gives CASSQGHREGNYGYTF.

The V gene is TRBV30, the J gene TRBJ1-1; D uncertain. Germline lookup yields CDR1 GTSNPN and CDR2 SVGIG (reference sequence). The CDR3 spans 13 residues. The V gene lost 2 bases and the J gene lost 5 bases, with 12 bases spanning the gap. This chain's CDR3 is CAWSFKGGTEAFF. CDR3 DNA sequence: TGTGCCTGGAGTTTCAAAGGAGGGACTGAAGCTTTCTTT.

The gene calls are TRBV29-1 and TRBJ1-1; maybe TRBD1 (6 bases). This CDR3 contains 15 residues. CDR1 and CDR2 from the germline V gene are SQVTM and ANQGSEA. The V gene lost 1 base and the J gene lost 0 bases, with 12 bases spanning the gap. The CDR3 DNA sequence: TGCAGCGTTGAAGGGGTAAGGGGGTTGAACACTGAAGCTTTCTTT. Its protein is CSVEGVRGLNTEAFF.

The sample holds a few counts of this clone. This rearrangement joins TRBV5-1 to TRBJ2-1, with TRBD2 as a possible D gene (6 bases). CDR3 size: 15 residues. V shed 4 bases and J shed 8 bases, with 19 bases lying between them. The germline V gene encodes CDR1 SGHRS and CDR2 YFSETQ. The DNA of the CDR3 is TGCGCCAGCAGCCCGGCGGGGCCCCAGGGCGATGAGCAGTTCTTC. It yields the protein CASSPAGPQGDEQFF.

For the CDR3, the DNA is TGCGCCAGCAGCCAAGATAGGGGGACTAGGGGCTACAATGAGCAGTTCTTC. This encodes CASSQDRGTRGYNEQFF. The chain employs TRBV4-1 and TRBJ2-1; 8 positions match TRBD2. J was trimmed by 3 bases and V by 0 bases; bases with no gene match: 7. Germline V gene lookup returns CDR1 MGHRA and CDR2 YSYEKL. The CDR3 totals 17 residues.

The chain joins TRBV3-1 (or the pseudogene TRBV3-2) to TRBJ1-2, with no clear D. With 1 base removed from V and 4 bases from J, the gap between germline ends came to 10 bases. CDR1 is LGHDT and CDR2 is YNNKEL in the germline V gene (reference sequence). The CDR3 has 14 residues. CDR3 loop: CASSQGSSFYGYTF. CDR3 bases: TGTGCCAGCAGCCAAGGGTCCAGTTTCTATGGCTACACCTTC.

CDR3 residues: CASSFRGLAEQYF. The CDR3, as DNA: TGTGCCAGTAGTTTCAGGGGGCTGGCCGAGCAGTACTTC. The V gene is TRBV19, the J gene TRBJ2-7, with 8 bases that match TRBD1. Germline assignment: CDR1 LNHDA and CDR2 SQIVND (reference sequence). Trimming at V came to 5 bases and at J to 6 bases, leaving 6 bases not matched to a gene. This CDR3 is 13 amino acids long.